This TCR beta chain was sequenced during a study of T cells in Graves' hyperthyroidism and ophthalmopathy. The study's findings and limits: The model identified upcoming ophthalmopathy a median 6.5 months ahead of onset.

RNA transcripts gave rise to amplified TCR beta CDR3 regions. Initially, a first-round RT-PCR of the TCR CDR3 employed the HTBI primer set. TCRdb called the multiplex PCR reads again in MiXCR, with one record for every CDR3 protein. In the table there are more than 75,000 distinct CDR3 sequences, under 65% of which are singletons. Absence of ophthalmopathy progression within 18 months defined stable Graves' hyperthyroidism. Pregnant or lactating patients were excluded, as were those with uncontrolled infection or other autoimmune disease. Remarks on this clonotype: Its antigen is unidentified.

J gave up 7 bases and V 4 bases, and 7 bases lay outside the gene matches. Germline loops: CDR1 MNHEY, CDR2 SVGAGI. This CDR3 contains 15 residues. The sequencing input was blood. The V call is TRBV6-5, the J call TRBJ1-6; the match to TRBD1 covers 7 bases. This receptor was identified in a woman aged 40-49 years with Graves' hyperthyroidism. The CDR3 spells CASSFGTAKNSPLHF. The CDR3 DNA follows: TGTGCCAGCAGTTTCGGGACAGCGAAAAATTCACCCCTCCACTTT.